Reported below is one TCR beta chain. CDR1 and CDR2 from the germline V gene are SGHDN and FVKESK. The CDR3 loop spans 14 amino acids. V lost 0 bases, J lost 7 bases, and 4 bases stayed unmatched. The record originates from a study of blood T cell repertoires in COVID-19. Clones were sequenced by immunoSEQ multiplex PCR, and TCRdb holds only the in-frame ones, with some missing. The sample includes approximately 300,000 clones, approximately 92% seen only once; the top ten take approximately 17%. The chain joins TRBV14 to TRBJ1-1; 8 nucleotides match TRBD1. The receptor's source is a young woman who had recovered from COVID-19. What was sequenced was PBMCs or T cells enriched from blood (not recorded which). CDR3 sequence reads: CASSQEQGQDEAFF. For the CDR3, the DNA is TGTGCCAGCAGCCAAGAACAGGGACAGGATGAAGCTTTCTTT.